This TCR beta chain comes out of a study of T cell changes during pregnancy in multiple sclerosis. Sequenced by immunoSEQ multiplex PCR; TCRdb stores in-frame clones only, minus some. The sample lists about 49,000 clones; 90% to 95% were seen once. CDR1 is SGHDT and CDR2 is YYEEEE in the germline V gene. The CDR3 has 14 residues. Deletions cut 0 bases from V and 4 bases from J, with 10 bases between. The chain has TRBV5-6 and TRBJ1-2; no reliable D call. The receptor was derived from a female donor with multiple sclerosis, enrolled in a pregnancy study. The starting material was CD8+ T cells from peripheral blood mononuclear cells, obtained before pregnancy. The DNA for the CDR3 is TGTGCCAGCAGCTTGGGTTCGGGAAGCTATGGCTACACCTTC. Translated: CASSLGSGSYGYTF.